The clone carrying this TCR beta chain occurred once. Healthy people donating bone marrow made up the donors. This sample stems from a study of cytomegalovirus exposure and HLA in healthy donors. PCR employed 60 Vbeta and 13 Jbeta primers. Sequenced by immunoSEQ multiplex PCR; TCRdb stores in-frame clones only, minus some. The repertoire includes 120,000 to 150,000 clones, 80% to 85% of them detected once, and 3% to 4% sits in the top ten. Trimming shortened V by 3 bases and J by 1 base, and 10 bases separated the two germline ends. This CDR3 contains 14 residues. In germline, CDR1 is SGDLS, CDR2 YYNGEE.

The source is a male donor in good health and CMV-seronegative. The sequencing sample was made of PBMCs. The chain combines TRBV9 with TRBJ2-5; D possibly corresponds to TRBD1 (6 bases). The CDR3 spells CASSGAGAQETQYF. Written as DNA, the CDR3 is TGTGCCAGCAGCGGAGCAGGGGCCCAAGAGACCCAGTACTTC.